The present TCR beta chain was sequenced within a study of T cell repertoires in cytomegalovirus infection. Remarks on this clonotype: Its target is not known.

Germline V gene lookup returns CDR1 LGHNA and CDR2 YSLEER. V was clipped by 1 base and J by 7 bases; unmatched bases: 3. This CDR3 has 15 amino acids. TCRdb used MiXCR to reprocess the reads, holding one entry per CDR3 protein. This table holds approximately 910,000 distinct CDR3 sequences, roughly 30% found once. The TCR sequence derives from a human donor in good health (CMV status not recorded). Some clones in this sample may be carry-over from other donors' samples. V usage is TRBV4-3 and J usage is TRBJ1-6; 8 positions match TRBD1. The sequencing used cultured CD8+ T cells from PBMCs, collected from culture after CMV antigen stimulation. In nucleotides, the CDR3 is TGCGCCAGCAGCCAAGGGACAGGGTTGAATTCACCCCTCCACTTT. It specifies CASSQGTGLNSPLHF.